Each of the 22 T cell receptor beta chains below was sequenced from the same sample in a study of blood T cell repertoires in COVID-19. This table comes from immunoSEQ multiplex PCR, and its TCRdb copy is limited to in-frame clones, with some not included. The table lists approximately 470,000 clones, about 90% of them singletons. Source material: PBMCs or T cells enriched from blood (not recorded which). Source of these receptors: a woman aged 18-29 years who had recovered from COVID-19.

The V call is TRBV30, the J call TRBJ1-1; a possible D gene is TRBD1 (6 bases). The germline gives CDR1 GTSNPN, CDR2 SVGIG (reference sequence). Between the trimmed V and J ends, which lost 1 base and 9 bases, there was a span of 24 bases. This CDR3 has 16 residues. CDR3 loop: CAWSAKGGPRPAQAFF. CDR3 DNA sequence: TGTGCCTGGAGTGCCAAGGGGGGGCCGCGTCCCGCCCAAGCTTTCTTT.

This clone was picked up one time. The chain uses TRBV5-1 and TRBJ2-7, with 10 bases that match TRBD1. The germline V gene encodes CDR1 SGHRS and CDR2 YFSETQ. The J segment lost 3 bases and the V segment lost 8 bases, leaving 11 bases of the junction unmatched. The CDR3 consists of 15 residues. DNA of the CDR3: TGCGCCAGTTCAGAGAGGGACAGGGGACACTACGAGCAGTACTTC. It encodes CASSERDRGHYEQYF. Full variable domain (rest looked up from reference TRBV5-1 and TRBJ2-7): KAGVTQTPRYLIKTRGQQVTLSCSPISGHRSVSWYQQTPGQGLQFLFEYFSETQRNKGNFPGRFSGRQFSNSRSEMNVSTLELGDSALYLCASSERDRGHYEQYFGPGTRLTVT.

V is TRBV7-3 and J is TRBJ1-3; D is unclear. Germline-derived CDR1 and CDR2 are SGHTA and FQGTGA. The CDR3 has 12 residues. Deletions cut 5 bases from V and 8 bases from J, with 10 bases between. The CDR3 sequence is CASSRTGDTIYF. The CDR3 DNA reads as TGTGCCAGCAGCCGCACCGGGGACACCATATATTTT. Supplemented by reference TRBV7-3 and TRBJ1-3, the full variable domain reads GAGVSQTPSNKVTEKGKYVELRCDPISGHTALYWYRQSLGQGPEFLIYFQGTGAADDSGLPNDRFFAVRPEGSVSTLKIQRTERGDSAVYLCASSRTGDTIYFGEGSWLTVV.

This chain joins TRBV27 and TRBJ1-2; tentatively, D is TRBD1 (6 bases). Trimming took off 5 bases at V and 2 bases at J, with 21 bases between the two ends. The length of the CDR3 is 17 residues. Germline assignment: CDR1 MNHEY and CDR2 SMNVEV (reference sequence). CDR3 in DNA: TGTGCCAGCAGTCCTAAATCCCTTGGGGGCGTGAACTATGGCTACACCTTC. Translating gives CASSPKSLGGVNYGYTF.

CDR3 sequence reads: CASSDLAGTPNSPLHF. In DNA, the CDR3 is TGTGCCAGCAGCGACCTAGCCGGGACACCAAATTCACCCCTCCACTTT. V usage is TRBV13 and J usage is TRBJ1-6; D possibly corresponds to TRBD1 (6 bases). Per germline, CDR1 PRHDT and CDR2 FYEKMQ (reference sequence). The CDR3 has 16 amino acids. V lost 5 bases and J 7 bases, leaving 18 bases between the germline ends.

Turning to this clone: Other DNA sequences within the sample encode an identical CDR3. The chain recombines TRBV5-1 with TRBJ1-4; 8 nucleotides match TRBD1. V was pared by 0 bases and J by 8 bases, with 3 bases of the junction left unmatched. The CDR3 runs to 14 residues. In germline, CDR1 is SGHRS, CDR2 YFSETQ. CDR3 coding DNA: TGCGCCAGCAGCTTGGGACAGGGGAGGGAAAAACTGTTTTTT. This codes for CASSLGQGREKLFF.

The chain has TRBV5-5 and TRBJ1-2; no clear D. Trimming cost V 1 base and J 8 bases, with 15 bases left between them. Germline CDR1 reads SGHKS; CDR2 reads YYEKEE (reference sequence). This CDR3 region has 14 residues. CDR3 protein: CASSLYGVARGYTF. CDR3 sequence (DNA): TGTGCCAGCAGCTTGTACGGAGTGGCGCGAGGCTACACCTTC.

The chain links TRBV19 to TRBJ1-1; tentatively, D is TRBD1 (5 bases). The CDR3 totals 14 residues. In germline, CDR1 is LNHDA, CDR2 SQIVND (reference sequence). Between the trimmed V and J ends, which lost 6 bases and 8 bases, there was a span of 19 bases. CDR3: CASRARQSWTEAFF. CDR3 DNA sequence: TGTGCCAGTAGGGCCAGACAGTCATGGACCGAAGCTTTCTTT.

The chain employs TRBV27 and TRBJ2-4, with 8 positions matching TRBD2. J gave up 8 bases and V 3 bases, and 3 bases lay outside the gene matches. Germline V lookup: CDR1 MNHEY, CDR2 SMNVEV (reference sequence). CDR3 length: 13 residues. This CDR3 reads CASSFGGEDIQYF. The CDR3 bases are TGTGCCAGCAGTTTCGGGGGGGAGGACATTCAGTACTTC.

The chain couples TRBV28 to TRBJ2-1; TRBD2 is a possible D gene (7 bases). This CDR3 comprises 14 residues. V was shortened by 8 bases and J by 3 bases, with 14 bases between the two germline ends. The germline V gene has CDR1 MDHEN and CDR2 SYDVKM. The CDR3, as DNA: TGTGCCAGCGAGGGGAGGGGGATCTACAATGAGCAGTTCTTC. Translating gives CASEGRGIYNEQFF.

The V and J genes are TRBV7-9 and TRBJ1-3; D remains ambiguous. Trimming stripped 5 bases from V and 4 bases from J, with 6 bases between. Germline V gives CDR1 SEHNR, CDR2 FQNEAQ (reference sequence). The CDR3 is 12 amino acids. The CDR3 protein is CASSPLGNTIYF. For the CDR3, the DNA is TGTGCCAGCAGCCCTCTGGGAAACACCATATATTTT. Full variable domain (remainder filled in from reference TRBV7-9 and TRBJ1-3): DTGVSQNPRHKITKRGQNVTFRCDPISEHNRLYWYRQTLGQGPEFLTYFQNEAQLEKSRLLSDRFSAERPKGSFSTLEIQRTEQGDSAMYLCASSPLGNTIYFGEGSWLTVV.

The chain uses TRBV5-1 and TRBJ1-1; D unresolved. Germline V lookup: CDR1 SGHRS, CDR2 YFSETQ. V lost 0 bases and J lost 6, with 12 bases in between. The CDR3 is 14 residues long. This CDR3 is CASSLGGGSAEAFF. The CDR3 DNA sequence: TGCGCCAGCAGCTTGGGGGGAGGTAGCGCTGAAGCTTTCTTT. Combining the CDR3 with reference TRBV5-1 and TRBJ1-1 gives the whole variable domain KAGVTQTPRYLIKTRGQQVTLSCSPISGHRSVSWYQQTPGQGLQFLFEYFSETQRNKGNFPGRFSGRQFSNSRSEMNVSTLELGDSALYLCASSLGGGSAEAFFGQGTRLTVV.

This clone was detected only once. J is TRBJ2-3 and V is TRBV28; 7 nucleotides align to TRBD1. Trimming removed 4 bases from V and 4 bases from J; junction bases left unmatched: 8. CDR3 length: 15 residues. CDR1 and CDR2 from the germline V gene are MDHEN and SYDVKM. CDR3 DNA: TGTGCCAGCAGTTCGCGACAAACAGGGGCAGATACGCAGTATTTT. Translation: CASSSRQTGADTQYF.

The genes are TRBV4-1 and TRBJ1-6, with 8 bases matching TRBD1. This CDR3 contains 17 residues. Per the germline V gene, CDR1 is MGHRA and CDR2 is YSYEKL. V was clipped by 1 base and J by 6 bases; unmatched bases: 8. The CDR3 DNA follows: TGCGCCAGCAGCCAAGGGGCCTTGACAGGGGCTAATTCACCCCTCCACTTT. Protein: CASSQGALTGANSPLHF.

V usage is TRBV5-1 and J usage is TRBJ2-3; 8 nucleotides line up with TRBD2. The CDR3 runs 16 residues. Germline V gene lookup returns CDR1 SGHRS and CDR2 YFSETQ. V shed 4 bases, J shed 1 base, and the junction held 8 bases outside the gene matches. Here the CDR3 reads CASSPIGTRGTDTQYF. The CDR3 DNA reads TGCGCCAGCAGCCCAATAGGGACTAGGGGCACAGATACGCAGTATTTT.

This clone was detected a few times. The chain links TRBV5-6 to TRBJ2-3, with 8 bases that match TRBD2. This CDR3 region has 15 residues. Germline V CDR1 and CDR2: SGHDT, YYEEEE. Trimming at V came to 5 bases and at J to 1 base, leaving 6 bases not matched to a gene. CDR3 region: CASRPGGGRTDTQYF. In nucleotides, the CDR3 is TGTGCCAGCAGACCTGGCGGGGGGCGCACAGATACGCAGTATTTT.

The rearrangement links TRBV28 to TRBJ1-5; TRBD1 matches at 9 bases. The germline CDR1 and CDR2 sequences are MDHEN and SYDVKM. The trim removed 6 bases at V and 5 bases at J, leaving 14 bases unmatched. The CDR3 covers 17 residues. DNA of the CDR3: TGTGCCAGCAGCCTCCGGGACAGGGACAGGGTTTATCAGCCCCAGCATTTT. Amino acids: CASSLRDRDRVYQPQHF.

CDR3 in DNA: TGTGCCAGCAGCCAAGATCCAGGGGGGAACTATGGCTACACCTTC. This codes for CASSQDPGGNYGYTF. This chain uses TRBV4-2 with TRBJ1-2; 7 bases match TRBD1. Trimming cost V 0 bases and J 2 bases; bases outside gene matches: 3. CDR1 LGHNA and CDR2 YNFKEQ come from the germline V gene. The CDR3 is 15 amino acids.

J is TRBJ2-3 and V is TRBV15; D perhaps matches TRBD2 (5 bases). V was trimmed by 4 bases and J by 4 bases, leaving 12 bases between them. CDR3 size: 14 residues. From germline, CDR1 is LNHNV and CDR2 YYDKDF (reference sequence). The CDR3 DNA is TGTGCCACCAGCACTAACCGGGGTCCAGATACGCAGTATTTT. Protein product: CATSTNRGPDTQYF.

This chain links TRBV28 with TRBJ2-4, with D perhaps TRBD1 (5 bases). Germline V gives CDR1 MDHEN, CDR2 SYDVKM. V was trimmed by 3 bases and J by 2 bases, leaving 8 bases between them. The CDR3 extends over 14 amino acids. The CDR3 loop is CASSLWGSKNIQYF. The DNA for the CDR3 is TGTGCCAGCAGTTTGTGGGGCTCCAAAAACATTCAGTACTTC. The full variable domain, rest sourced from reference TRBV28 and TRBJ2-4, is DVKVTQSSRYLVKRTGEKVFLECVQDMDHENMFWYRQDPGLGLRLIYFSYDVKMKEKGDIPEGYSVSREKKERFSLILESASTNQTSMYLCASSLWGSKNIQYFGAGTRLSVL.

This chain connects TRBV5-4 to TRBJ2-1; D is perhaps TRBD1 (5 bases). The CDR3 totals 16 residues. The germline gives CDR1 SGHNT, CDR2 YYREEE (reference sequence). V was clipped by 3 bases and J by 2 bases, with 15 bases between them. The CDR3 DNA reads TGTGCCAGCAGCTCAGGGCCATCAGCCCCCTACAATGAGCAGTTCTTC. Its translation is CASSSGPSAPYNEQFF.

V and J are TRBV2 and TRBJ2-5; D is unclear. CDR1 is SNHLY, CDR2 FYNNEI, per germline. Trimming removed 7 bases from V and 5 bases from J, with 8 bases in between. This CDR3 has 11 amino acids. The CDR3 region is CASTWSETQYF. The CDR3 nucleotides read TGTGCCAGCACGTGGAGCGAGACCCAGTACTTC. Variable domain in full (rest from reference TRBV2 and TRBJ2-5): EPEVTQTPSHQVTQMGQEVILRCVPISNHLYFYWYRQILGQKVEFLVSFYNNEISEKSEIFDDQFSVERPDGSNFTLKIRSTKLEDSAMYFCASTWSETQYFGPGTRLLVL.